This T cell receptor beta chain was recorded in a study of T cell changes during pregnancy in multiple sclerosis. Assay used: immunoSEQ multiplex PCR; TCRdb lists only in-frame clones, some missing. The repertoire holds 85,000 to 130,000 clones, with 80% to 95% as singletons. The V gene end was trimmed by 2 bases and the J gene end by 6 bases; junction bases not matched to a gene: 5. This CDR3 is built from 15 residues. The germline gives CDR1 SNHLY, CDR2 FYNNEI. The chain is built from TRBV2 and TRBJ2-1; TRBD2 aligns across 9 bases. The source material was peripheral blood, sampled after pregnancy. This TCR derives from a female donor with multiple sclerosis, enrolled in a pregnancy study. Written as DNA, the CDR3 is TGTGCCAGCAGTGAACTCGCGGGAGGGGGCAATGAGCAGTTCTTC. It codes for CASSELAGGGNEQFF.